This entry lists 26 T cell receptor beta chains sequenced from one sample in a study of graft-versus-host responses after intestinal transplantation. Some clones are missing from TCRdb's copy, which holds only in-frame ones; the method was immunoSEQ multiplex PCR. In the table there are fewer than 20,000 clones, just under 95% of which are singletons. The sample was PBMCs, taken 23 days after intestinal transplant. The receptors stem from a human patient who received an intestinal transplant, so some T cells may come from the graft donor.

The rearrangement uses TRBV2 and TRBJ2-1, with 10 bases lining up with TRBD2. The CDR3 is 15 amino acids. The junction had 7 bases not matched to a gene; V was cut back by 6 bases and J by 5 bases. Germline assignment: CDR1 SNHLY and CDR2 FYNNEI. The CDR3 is CASSPGTSVNNEQFF. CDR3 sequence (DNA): TGTGCCAGCAGCCCCGGGACTAGCGTAAACAATGAGCAGTTCTTC.

The CDR3: CASSFLRGTEAFF. DNA of the CDR3: TGTGCCAGCAGCTTCCTGCGGGGCACTGAAGCTTTCTTT. The V gene is TRBV5-8, the J gene TRBJ1-1; D ambiguous. From germline, CDR1 is SGHTS and CDR2 YDEGEE. Deletions cut 2 bases from V and 4 bases from J, with 9 bases between. The CDR3 runs 13 residues.

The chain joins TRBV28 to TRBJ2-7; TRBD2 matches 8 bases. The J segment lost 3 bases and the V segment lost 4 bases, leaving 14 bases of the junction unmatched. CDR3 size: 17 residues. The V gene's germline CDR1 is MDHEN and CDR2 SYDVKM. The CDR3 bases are TGTGCCAGCAGTTCCGCCGGAGGAGCGGGAGTTCACTACGAGCAGTACTTC. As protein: CASSSAGGAGVHYEQYF.

This CDR3 reads CASAEDRASEKLFF. The CDR3 nucleotides are TGTGCCAGCGCTGAGGACCGCGCTAGCGAAAAACTGTTTTTT. The V gene is TRBV5-4, the J gene TRBJ1-4, with unresolved D. Trimming removed 7 bases at V and 8 bases at J, with 18 bases between. Germline assignment: CDR1 SGHNT and CDR2 YYREEE (reference sequence). The CDR3 spans 14 residues. Full variable domain (outside the CDR3, taken from reference TRBV5-4 and TRBJ1-4): ETGVTQSPTHLIKTRGQQVTLRCSSQSGHNTVSWYQQALGQGPQFIFQYYREEENGRGNFPPRFSGLQFPNYSSELNVNALELDDSALYLCASAEDRASEKLFFGSGTQLSVL.

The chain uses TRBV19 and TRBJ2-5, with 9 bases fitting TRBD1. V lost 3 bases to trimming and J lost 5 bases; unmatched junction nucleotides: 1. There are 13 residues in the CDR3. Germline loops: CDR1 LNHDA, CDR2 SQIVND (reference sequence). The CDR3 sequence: CASSMGTGETQYF. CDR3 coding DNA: TGTGCCAGTAGTATGGGGACAGGGGAGACCCAGTACTTC.

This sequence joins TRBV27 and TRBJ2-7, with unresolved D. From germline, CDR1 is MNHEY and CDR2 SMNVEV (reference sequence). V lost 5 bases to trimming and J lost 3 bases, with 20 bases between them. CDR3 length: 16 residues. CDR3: CASSPLPRPQDYEQYF. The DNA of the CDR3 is TGTGCCAGCAGTCCACTCCCTCGTCCGCAAGACTACGAGCAGTACTTC.

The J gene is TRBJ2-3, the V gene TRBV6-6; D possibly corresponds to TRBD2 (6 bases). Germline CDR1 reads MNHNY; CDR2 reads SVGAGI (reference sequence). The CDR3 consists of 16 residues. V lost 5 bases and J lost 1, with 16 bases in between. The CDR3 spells CASSTTSWEGTDTQYF. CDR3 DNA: TGTGCCAGCAGTACCACTAGCTGGGAGGGCACAGATACGCAGTATTTT.

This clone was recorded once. The DNA of the CDR3 is TGCGCCAGCAGCTTGGCCATGGGCAGAGAAGAGACCCAGTACTTC. Protein sequence: CASSLAMGREETQYF. The chain recombines TRBV5-1 with TRBJ2-5; D is ambiguous. CDR3 length equals 15 residues. With 0 bases removed from V and 3 bases from J, the gap between germline ends came to 12 bases. Germline CDR1 SGHRS, CDR2 YFSETQ.

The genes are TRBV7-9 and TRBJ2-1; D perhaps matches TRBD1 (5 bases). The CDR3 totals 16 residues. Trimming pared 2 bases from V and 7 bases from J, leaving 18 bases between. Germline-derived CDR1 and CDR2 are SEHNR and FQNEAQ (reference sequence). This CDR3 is CASSLRVSDYRNEQFF. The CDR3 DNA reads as TGTGCCAGCAGCTTAAGGGTGTCGGATTACAGGAATGAGCAGTTCTTC.

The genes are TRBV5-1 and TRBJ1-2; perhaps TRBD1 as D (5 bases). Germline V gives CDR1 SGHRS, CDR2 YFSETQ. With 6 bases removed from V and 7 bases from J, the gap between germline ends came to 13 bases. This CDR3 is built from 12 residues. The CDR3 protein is CASTPGGGGYTF. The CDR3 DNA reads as TGCGCCAGCACCCCTGGGGGGGGTGGCTACACCTTC.

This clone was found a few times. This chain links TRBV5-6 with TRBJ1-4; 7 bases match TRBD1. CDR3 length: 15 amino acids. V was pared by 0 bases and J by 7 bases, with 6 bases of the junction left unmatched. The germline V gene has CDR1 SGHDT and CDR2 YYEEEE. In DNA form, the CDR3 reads TGTGCCAGCAGCTTGGGACAGGGAGTTGGTGAAAAACTGTTTTTT. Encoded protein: CASSLGQGVGEKLFF.

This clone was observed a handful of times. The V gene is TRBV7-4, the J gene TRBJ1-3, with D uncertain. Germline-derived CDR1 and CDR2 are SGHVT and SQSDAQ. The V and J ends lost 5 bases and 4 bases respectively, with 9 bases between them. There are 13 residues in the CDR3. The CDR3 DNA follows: TGTGCCAGCAGCCCAGTGCAGGGAAACACCATATATTTT. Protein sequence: CASSPVQGNTIYF.

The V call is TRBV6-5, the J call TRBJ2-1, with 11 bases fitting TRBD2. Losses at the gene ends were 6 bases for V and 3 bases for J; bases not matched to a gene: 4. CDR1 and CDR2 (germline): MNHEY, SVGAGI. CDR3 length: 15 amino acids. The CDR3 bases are TGTGCCAGCAGCTCCGGGACTAGCGGCTACAATGAGCAGTTCTTC. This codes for CASSSGTSGYNEQFF.

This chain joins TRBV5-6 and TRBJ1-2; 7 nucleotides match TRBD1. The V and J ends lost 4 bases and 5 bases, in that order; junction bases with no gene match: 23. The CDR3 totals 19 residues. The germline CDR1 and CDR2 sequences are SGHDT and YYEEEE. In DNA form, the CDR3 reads TGTGCCAGCAGCACGACAGGGTTGGGGGCTCGTTCTCTTCAATATGGCTACACCTTC. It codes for CASSTTGLGARSLQYGYTF.

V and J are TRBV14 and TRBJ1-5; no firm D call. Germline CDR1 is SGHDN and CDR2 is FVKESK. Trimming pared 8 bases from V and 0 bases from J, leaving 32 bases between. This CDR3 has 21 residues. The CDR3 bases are TGTGCCAGCGGGGAACGGAGGGTTCGAAGAGGTCCCGGATATAGCAATCAGCCCCAGCATTTT. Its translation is CASGERRVRRGPGYSNQPQHF.

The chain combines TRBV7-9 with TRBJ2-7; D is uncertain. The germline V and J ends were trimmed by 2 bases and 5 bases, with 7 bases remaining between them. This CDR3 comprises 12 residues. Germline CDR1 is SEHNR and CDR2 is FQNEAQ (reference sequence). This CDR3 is CASSLTVDEQYF. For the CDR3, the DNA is TGTGCCAGCAGCTTAACAGTGGACGAGCAGTACTTC.

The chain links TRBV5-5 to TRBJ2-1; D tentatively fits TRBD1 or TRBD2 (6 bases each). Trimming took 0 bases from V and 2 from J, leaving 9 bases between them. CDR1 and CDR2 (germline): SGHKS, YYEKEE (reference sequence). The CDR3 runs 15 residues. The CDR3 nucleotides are TGTGCCAGCAGCTTGGGAGGGGGGCCCTACAATGAGCAGTTCTTC. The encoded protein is CASSLGGGPYNEQFF.

CDR3 amino acids: CASSYSILDDTDTQYF. The CDR3 DNA follows: TGTGCCAGCAGTTACTCTATATTGGATGACACAGATACGCAGTATTTT. The chain couples TRBV6-5 to TRBJ2-3; D remains ambiguous. Trimming took off 0 bases at V and 2 bases at J, with 12 bases between the two ends. Germline CDR1 is MNHEY and CDR2 is SVGAGI. CDR3 size: 16 residues.

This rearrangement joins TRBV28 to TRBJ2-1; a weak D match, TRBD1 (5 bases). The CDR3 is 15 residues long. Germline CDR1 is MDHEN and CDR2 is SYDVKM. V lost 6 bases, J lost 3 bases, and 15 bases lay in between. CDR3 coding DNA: TGTGCCAGCAGCATAGGGGTGGGCATCTACAATGAGCAGTTCTTC. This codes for CASSIGVGIYNEQFF.

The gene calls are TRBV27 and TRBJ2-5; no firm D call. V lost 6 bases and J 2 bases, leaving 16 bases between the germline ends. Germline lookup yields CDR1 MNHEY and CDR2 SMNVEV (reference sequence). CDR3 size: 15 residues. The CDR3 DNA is TGTGCCAGCAGGAGTTTAGCAACGTGGCAAGAGACCCAGTACTTC. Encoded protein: CASRSLATWQETQYF.

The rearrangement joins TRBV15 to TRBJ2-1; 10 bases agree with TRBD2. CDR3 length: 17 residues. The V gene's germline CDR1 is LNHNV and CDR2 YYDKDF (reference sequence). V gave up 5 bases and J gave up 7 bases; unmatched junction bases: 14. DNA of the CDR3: TGTGCCACCAGCGCACATCTAGCGGGAGAGGTCTATAATGAGCAGTTCTTC. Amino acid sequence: CATSAHLAGEVYNEQFF. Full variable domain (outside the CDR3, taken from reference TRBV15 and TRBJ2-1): DAMVIQNPRYQVTQFGKPVTLSCSQTLNHNVMYWYQQKSSQAPKLLFHYYDKDFNNEADTPDNFQSRRPNTSFCFLDIRSPGLGDTAMYLCATSAHLAGEVYNEQFFGPGTRLTVL.

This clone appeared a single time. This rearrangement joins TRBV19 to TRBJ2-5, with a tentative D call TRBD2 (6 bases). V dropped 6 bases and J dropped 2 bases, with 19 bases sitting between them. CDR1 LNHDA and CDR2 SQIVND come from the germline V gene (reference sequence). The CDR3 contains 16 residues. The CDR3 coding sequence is TGTGCCAGTAGCCGCCGGGGAATAGCGGTTCAAGAGACCCAGTACTTC. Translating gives CASSRRGIAVQETQYF.

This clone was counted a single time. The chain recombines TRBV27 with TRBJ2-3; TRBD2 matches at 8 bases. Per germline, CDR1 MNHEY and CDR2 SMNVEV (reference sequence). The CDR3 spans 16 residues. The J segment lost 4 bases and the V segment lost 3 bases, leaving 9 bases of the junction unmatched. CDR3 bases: TGTGCCAGCAGTTTTTTGAGCGGGAGTGTCGCAGATACGCAGTATTTT. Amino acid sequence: CASSFLSGSVADTQYF.

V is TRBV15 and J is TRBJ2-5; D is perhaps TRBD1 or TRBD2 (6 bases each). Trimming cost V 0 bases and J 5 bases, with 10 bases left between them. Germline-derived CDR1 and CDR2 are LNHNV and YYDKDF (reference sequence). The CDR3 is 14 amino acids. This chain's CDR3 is CATSREGGLETQYF. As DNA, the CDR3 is TGTGCCACCAGCAGAGAGGGGGGCCTGGAGACCCAGTACTTC. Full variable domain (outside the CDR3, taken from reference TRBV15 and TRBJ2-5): DAMVIQNPRYQVTQFGKPVTLSCSQTLNHNVMYWYQQKSSQAPKLLFHYYDKDFNNEADTPDNFQSRRPNTSFCFLDIRSPGLGDTAMYLCATSREGGLETQYFGPGTRLLVL.

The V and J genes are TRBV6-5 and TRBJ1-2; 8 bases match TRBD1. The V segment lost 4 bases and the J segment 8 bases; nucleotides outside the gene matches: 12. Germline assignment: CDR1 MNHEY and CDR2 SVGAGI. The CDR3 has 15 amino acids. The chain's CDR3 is CASSLTGEGFWGYTF. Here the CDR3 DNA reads TGTGCCAGCAGTTTGACAGGGGAGGGGTTTTGGGGCTACACCTTC.

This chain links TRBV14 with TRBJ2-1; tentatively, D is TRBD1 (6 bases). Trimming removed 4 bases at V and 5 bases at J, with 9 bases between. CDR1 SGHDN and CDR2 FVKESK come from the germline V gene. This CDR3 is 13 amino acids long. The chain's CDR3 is CASSRDRNNEQFF. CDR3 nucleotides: TGTGCCAGCAGCCGAGACAGGAACAATGAGCAGTTCTTC.